This T cell receptor (beta chain) appears in the sequencing data of a study of T cells in Graves' hyperthyroidism and ophthalmopathy. RNA transcripts yielded amplified TCR beta CDR3 regions. The TCR CDR3 first-round RT-PCR relied on the HTBI primer set. TCRdb fed the multiplex PCR reads into MiXCR, producing one record per CDR3 protein. Among under 600,000 distinct CDR3 sequences listed, 16% were seen once. Losses at the gene ends were 7 bases for V and 5 bases for J; bases not matched to a gene: 5. The CDR3 runs 14 residues. The sequenced sample consisted of blood. The origin of this receptor is a woman aged 40-49 years with Graves' ophthalmopathy. V and J are TRBV12-3 or TRBV12-4 and TRBJ2-7; TRBD2 matches 13 bases. Written as DNA, the CDR3 is TGTGCCAGCACGCGACTAGCGGGAGGCAACGAGCAGTACTTC. Translating gives CASTRLAGGNEQYF.